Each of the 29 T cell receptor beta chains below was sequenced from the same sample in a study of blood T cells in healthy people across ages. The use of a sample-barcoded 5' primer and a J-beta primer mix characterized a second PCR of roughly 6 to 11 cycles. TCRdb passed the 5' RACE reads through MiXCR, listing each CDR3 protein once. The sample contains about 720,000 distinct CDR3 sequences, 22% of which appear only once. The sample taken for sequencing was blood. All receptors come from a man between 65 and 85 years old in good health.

Here the CDR3 reads CASTWEETQYF. The CDR3 nucleotides are TGTGCCAGCACTTGGGAGGAGACCCAGTACTTC. The chain uses TRBV7-9 and TRBJ2-1; TRBD2 is a possible D gene (5 bases). The DNA end favors TRBJ2-5, so the J call may be wrong. The CDR3 extends over 11 amino acids. Germline V gene lookup returns CDR1 SEHNR and CDR2 FQNEAQ (reference sequence).

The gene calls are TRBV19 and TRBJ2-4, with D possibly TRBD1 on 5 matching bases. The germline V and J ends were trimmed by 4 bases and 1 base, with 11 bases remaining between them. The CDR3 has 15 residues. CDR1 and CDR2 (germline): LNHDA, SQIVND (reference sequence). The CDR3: CASSNSGMAKNIQYF. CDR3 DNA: TGTGCCAGTAGTAACTCAGGGATGGCCAAAAACATTCAGTACTTC.

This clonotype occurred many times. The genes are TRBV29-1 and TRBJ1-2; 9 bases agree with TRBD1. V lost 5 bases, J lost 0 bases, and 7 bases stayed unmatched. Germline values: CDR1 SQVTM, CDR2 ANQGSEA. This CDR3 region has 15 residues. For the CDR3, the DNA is TGCAGCGTTCCGGGACAGGGATCCACTAACTATGGCTACACCTTC. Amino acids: CSVPGQGSTNYGYTF.

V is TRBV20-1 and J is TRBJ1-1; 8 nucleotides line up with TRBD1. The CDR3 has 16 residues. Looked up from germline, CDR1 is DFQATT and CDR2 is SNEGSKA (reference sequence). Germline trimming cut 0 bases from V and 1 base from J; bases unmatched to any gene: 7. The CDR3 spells CSARDPRQGTNTEAFF. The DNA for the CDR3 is TGCAGTGCTAGAGATCCCCGACAGGGGACGAACACTGAAGCTTTCTTT.

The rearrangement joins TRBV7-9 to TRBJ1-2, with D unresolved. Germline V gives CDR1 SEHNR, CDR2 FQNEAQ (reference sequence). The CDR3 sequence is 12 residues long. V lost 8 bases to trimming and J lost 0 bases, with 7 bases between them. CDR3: CASGVSNYGYTF. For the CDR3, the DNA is TGTGCCAGCGGTGTCTCTAACTATGGCTACACCTTC.

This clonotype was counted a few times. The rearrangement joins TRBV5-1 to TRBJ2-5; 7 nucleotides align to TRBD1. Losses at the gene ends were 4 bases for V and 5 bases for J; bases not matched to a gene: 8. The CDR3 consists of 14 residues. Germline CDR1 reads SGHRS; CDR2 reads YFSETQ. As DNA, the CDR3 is TGCGCCAGCAGCACAGGACAGGCTTCGGAGACCCAGTACTTC. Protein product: CASSTGQASETQYF.

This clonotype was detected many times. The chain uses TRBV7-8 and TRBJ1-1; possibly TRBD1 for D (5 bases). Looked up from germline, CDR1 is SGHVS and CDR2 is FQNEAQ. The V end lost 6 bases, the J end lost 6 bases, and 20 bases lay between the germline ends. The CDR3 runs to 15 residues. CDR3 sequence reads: CASRPVGGLISEAFF. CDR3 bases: TGTGCCAGCAGACCGGTGGGGGGACTAATTTCTGAAGCTTTCTTT.

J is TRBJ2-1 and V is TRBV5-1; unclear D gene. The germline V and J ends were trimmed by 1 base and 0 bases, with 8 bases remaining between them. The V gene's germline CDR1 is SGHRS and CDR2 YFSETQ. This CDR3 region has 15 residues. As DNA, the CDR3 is TGCGCCAGCAGCTTGATGCCGGGCTCCTACAATGAGCAGTTCTTC. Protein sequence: CASSLMPGSYNEQFF.

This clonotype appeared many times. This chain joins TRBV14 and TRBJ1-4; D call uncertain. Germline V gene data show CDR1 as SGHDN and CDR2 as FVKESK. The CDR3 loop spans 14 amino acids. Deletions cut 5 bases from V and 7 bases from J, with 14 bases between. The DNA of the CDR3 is TGTGCCAGCAGCTCCCTAGACCTGAGTGAAAAACTGTTTTTT. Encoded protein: CASSSLDLSEKLFF.

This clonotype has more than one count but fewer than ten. Here the CDR3 reads CASSRDQERGYNEQFF. CDR3 coding DNA: TGTGCCAGCAGCCGAGATCAAGAGCGGGGGTACAATGAGCAGTTCTTC. The genes are TRBV7-6 and TRBJ2-1, with 8 positions matching TRBD2. The trim removed 5 bases at V and 4 bases at J, leaving 10 bases unmatched. This CDR3 spans 16 amino acids. Germline CDR1 reads SGHVS; CDR2 reads FNYEAQ. Filled out from reference TRBV7-6 and TRBJ2-1, the complete variable domain reads GAGVSQSPRYKVTKRGQDVALRCDPISGHVSLYWYRQALGQGPEFLTYFNYEAQQDKSGLPNDRFSAERPEGSISTLTIQRTEQRDSAMYRCASSRDQERGYNEQFFGPGTRLTVL.

The chain's CDR3 is CASRGQVDNQPQHF. In DNA, the CDR3 is TGTGCCAGCAGGGGACAGGTAGACAATCAGCCCCAGCATTTT. The rearrangement uses TRBV12-3 or TRBV12-4 and TRBJ1-5, with TRBD1 identical over 8 bases. The CDR3 sequence is 14 residues long. The junction had 4 bases not matched to a gene; V was cut back by 6 bases and J by 3 bases.

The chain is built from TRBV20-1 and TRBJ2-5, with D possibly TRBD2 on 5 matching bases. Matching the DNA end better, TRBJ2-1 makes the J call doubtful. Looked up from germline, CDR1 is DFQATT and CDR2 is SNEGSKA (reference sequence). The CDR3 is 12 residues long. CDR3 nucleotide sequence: TGCAGTGCTAGAGCGGGGTACAATGAGCAGTTCTTC. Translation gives CSARAGYNEQFF.

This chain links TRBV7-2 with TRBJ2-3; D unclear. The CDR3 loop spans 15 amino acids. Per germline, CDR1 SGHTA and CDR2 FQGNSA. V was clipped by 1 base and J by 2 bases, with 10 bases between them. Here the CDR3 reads CASSLEVGPTDTQYF. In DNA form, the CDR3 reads TGTGCCAGCAGCTTAGAGGTTGGACCCACAGATACGCAGTATTTT.

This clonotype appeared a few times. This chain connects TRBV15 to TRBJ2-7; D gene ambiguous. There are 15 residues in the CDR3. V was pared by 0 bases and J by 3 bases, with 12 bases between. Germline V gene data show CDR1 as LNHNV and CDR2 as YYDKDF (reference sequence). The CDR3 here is CATSRDYWSGYEQYF. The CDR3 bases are TGTGCCACCAGCAGAGATTATTGGTCGGGCTACGAGCAGTACTTC.

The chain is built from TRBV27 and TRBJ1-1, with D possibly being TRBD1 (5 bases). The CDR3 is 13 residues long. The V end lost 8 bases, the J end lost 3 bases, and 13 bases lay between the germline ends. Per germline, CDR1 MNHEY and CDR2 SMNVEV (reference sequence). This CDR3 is CASGSEGYTEAFF. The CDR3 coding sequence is TGTGCCAGCGGCTCGGAGGGGTACACTGAAGCTTTCTTT.

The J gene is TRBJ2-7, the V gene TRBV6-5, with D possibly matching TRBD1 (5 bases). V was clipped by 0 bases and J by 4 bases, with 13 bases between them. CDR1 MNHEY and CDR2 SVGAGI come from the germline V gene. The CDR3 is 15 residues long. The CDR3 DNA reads TGTGCCAGCAGTTACTCGGCAGGGTCCGGGTACGAGCAGTACTTC. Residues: CASSYSAGSGYEQYF.

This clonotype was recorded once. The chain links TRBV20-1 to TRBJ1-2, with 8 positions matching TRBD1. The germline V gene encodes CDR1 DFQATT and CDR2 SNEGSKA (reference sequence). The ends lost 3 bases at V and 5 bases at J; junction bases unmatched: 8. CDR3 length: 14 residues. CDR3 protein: CSASERTGPYGYTF. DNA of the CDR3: TGCAGTGCTAGCGAACGGACAGGGCCTTATGGCTACACCTTC.

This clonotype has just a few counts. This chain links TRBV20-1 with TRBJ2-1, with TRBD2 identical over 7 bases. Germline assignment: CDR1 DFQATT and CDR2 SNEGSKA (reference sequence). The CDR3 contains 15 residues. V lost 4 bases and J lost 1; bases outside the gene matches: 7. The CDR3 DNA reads TGCAGTGCTAAGGAGCGGGGTGGATCCTACAATGAGCAGTTCTTC. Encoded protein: CSAKERGGSYNEQFF.

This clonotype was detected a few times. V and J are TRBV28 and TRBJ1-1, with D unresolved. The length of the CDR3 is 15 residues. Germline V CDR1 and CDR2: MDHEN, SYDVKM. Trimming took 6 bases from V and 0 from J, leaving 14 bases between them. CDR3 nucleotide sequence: TGTGCCAGCAGCCGAGGCGGCCGGATGAACACTGAAGCTTTCTTT. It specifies CASSRGGRMNTEAFF.

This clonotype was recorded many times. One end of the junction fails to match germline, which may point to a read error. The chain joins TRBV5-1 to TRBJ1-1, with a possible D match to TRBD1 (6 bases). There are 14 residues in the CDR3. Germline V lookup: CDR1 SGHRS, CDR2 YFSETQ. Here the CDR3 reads CASSLDRMNTEAFF. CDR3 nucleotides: TGTGCCAGCAGTTTGGACAGAATGAACACTGAAGCTTTCTTT.

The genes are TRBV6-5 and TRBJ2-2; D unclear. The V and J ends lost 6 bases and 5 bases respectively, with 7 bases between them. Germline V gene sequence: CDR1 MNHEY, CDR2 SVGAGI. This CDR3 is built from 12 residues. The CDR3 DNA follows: TGTGCCAGCAGATCACAAACCGGGGAGCTGTTTTTT. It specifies CASRSQTGELFF.

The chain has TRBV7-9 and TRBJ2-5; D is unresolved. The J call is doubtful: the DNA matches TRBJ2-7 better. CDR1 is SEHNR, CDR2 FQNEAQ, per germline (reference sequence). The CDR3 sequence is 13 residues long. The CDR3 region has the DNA TGTGCCAGCAGCTTAGTTGACGGCTACGAGCAGTACTTC. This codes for CASSLVDGYEQYF.

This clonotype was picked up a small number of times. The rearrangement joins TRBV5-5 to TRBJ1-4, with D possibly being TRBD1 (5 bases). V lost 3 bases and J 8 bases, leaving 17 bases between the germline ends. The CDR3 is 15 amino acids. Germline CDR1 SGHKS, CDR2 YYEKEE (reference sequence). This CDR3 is CASSSGEVGVEKLFF. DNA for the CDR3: TGTGCCAGCAGCTCCGGTGAGGTGGGGGTAGAAAAACTGTTTTTT.

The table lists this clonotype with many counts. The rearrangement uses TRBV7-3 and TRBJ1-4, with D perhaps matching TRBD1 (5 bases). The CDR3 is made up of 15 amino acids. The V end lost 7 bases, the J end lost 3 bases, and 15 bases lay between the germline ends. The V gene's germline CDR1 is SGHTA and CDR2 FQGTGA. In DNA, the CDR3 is TGTGCCAGCACCCCGAACGGGGGTTCTAATGAAAAACTGTTTTTT. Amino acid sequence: CASTPNGGSNEKLFF.

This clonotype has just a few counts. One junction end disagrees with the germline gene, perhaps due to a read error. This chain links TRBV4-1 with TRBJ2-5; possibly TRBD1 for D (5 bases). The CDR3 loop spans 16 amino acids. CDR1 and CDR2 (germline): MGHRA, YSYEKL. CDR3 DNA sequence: TGCGCCAGCAGCCCCCTTAGTGGGGCGTACCAAGAGACCCAGCACTTC. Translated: CASSPLSGAYQETQHF.

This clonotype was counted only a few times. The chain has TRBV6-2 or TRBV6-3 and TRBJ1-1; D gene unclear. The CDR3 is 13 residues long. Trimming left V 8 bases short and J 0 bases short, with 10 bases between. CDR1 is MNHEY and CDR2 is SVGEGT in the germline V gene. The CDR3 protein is CASSGSLNTEAFF. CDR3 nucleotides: TGTGCCAGCTCCGGGAGTCTGAACACTGAAGCTTTCTTT.

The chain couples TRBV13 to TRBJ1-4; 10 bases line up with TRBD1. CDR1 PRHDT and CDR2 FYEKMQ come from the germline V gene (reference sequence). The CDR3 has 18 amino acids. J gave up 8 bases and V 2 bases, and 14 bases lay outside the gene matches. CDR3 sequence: CASSLRTGQGIPGEKLFF. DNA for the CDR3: TGTGCCAGCAGCTTACGTACGGGACAGGGGATCCCTGGAGAAAAACTGTTTTTT.

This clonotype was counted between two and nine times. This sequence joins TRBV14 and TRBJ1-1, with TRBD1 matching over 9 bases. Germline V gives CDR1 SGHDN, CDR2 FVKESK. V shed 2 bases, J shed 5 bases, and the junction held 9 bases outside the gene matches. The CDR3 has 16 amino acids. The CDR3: CASSQRDRALHTEAFF. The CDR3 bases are TGTGCCAGCAGCCAACGGGACAGGGCCCTCCATACTGAAGCTTTCTTT.

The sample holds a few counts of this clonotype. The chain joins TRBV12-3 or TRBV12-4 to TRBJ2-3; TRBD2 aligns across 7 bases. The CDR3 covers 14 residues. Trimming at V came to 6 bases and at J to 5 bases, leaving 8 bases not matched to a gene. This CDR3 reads CASSPSGAKDTQYF. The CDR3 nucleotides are TGTGCCAGCAGCCCCAGCGGGGCTAAAGATACGCAGTATTTT.